This TCR beta chain was sequenced for a study of HIV-infected patients and healthy controls. The study's findings and limits: Healthy control repertoires had roughly threefold more distinct CDR3s than untreated HIV+ repertoires, and higher Shannon diversity.

Trimming left V 1 base short and J 4 bases short, with 7 bases between. The CDR3 has 13 amino acids. Germline CDR1 is SGHTA and CDR2 is FQGNSA. Reverse transcription used about 510 ng RNA and constant-region primers for alpha and beta. Alpha and beta chain libraries were made separately by chain-specific third strand synthesis with multiplexing indices. TCRdb reanalysed the 5' RACE reads using MiXCR and keeps one entry per CDR3 protein. Here the sample spans 18,000 or so distinct CDR3 sequences, 12% being singletons. This clonotype was recorded at least ten times. Its target is not known. All unsorted peripheral T cells were captured because whole blood was used without fractionation.

The specimen sequenced was blood. J is TRBJ2-5 and V is TRBV7-2; no clear D gene. The origin of this receptor is an adult in good health. CDR3 region: CASSLDLRETQYF. In DNA form, the CDR3 reads TGTGCCAGCAGCTTAGACTTGAGAGAGACCCAGTACTTC.